This is a list of T cell receptor beta chains from one sample in a study of spatial heterogeneity in lung cancer. Using its own MiXCR run on the 5' RACE reads, TCRdb lists one record per CDR3 protein. The table shows tens of thousands of distinct CDR3 sequences, with around 7.6% occurring only once. The sample here was PBMCs, taken at follow-up. These receptors were collected from a male donor with early-stage non-small cell lung cancer. Each CDR3 is given with its conserved first and last residue. The order of the fields is clone size, J gene, V gene, D gene, CDR3 protein, CDR3 DNA. The D gene is left open where the match is weak. Size is omitted from some rows. Given values are once, few, many or a class for expanded clones.

>many|TRBJ2-3|TRBV12-3/TRBV12-4|TRBD2
CASSISGGRTDTQYF
TGTGCCAGCAGCATTAGCGGGGGGCGCACAGATACGCAGTATTTT
>-|TRBJ2-1|TRBV4-2|-
CASSQDRYSYNEQFF
TGTGCCAGCAGCCAAGATCGTTACTCCTACAATGAGCAGTTCTTC
>many|TRBJ2-1|TRBV28|-
CASSLRYEQFF
TGTGCCAGCAGTTTACGCTATGAGCAGTTCTTC
>many|TRBJ1-1|TRBV7-9|TRBD1
CASSLGTGGWDTEAFF
TGTGCCAGCAGCTTAGGGACAGGGGGCTGGGACACTGAAGCTTTCTTT
>many|TRBJ2-7|TRBV11-2|-
CASSLGPRELYEQYF
TGTGCCAGCAGCTTAGGCCCCAGGGAGCTCTACGAGCAGTACTTC
>many|TRBJ1-1|TRBV18|TRBD1
CASSPPSGGTEAFF
TGTGCCAGCTCACCACCGTCAGGGGGAACTGAAGCTTTCTTT
>many|TRBJ2-2|TRBV9|TRBD1
CASSSGQGHTGELFF
TGTGCCAGCAGCTCGGGACAGGGTCACACCGGGGAGCTGTTTTTT
>many|TRBJ2-1|TRBV24-1|TRBD2
CATSSGRTGLDYNEQFF
TGTGCCACATCATCCGGGCGAACGGGACTAGACTACAATGAGCAGTTCTTC
>-|TRBJ2-3|TRBV29-1|TRBD2
CSVDIGTSGDTQYF
TGCAGCGTTGATATAGGGACTAGCGGAGATACGCAGTATTTT
>many|TRBJ1-4|TRBV7-2|-
CASSFTGGTNEKLFF
TGTGCCAGCAGCTTTACGGGCGGGACTAATGAAAAACTGTTTTTT
>few|TRBJ2-7|TRBV21-1|-
CASSKRGTLIYEQYF
TGTGCCAGCAGCAAACGCGGGACACTCATCTACGAGCAGTACTTC
>many|TRBJ1-1|TRBV12-5|-
CASGFSDRDTEAFF
TGTGCTAGTGGTTTCTCCGACAGAGACACTGAAGCTTTCTTT
>many|TRBJ2-5|TRBV29-1|-
CSVEIPGQTQYF
TGCAGCGTTGAAATTCCGGGACAGACCCAGTACTTC
>many|TRBJ1-1|TRBV19|-
CASSIGPQGSGTEAFF
TGTGCCAGTAGTATAGGCCCACAGGGCTCGGGCACTGAAGCTTTCTTT
>many|TRBJ1-1|TRBV7-9|TRBD1
CATDKAGGAMGNTEAFF
TGTGCCACCGATAAAGCAGGGGGCGCGATGGGGAACACTGAAGCTTTCTTT
>many|TRBJ1-2|TRBV15|TRBD1
CATSRSDDRERYTF
TGTGCCACCAGCAGATCCGATGACAGGGAGAGGTACACCTTC
>many|TRBJ1-4|TRBV5-1|-
CASTTGQNEKLFF
TGCGCCAGCACGACAGGACAGAATGAAAAACTGTTTTTT
>many|TRBJ2-3|TRBV14|-
CASSQGGNPRSFF
TGTGCCAGCAGCCAAGGAGGGAACCCTCGATCGTTTTTT
>many|TRBJ2-7|TRBV12-3/TRBV12-4|-
CASSSIYEQYF
TGTGCCAGCAGTTCGATCTACGAGCAGTACTTC
>many|TRBJ2-3|TRBV30|-
CAWSSAGTFADTQYF
TGTGCCTGGAGTTCGGCAGGGACTTTCGCAGATACGCAGTATTTT
>many|TRBJ2-2|TRBV4-2|-
CASSQEGWEAYTGELFF
TGTGCCAGCAGCCAAGAGGGCTGGGAGGCGTACACCGGGGAGCTGTTTTTT
>many|TRBJ2-1|TRBV14|TRBD2
CASSRGVYNEQFF
TGTGCCAGCTCCCGGGGGGTATACAATGAGCAGTTCTTC
>many|TRBJ2-3|TRBV2|-
CASSEALPTDTQYF
TGTGCCAGCAGTGAAGCGCTCCCAACAGATACGCAGTATTTT
>many|TRBJ2-3|TRBV30|-
CAWSQGSDTQYF
TGTGCCTGGAGTCAGGGATCAGATACGCAGTATTTT
>many|TRBJ2-7|TRBV6-6|-
CASSYGSRGSYEQYF
TGTGCCAGCAGTTACGGGAGTAGGGGTAGCTACGAGCAGTACTTC
>many|TRBJ2-3|TRBV5-1|TRBD2
CASSLGASGATDTQYF
TGCGCCAGCAGCTTGGGGGCTAGCGGGGCAACAGATACGCAGTATTTT
>many|TRBJ2-1|TRBV3-1|TRBD2
CASSPSSGDNEQFF
TGTGCCAGCAGCCCCTCTAGCGGGGACAATGAGCAGTTCTTC
>many|TRBJ1-2|TRBV27|-
CASSLYGPNYGYTF
TGTGCCAGCAGTCTCTATGGACCAAACTATGGCTACACCTTC